The 5 T cell receptor beta chains in this list originate from one sample, sequenced in a study of CD8 T cells in ankylosing spondylitis. TCRdb re-called the 5' RACE reads with MiXCR, one entry per CDR3 protein. The repertoire consists of fewer than 250,000 distinct CDR3 sequences, with 32% occurring once and the leading ten covering 4% to 5.5%. Sequencing was performed on blood, either unsorted or a sorted T cell fraction (not recorded which). The source is a male donor with ankylosing spondylitis or in good health (not recorded which).

In its sample, this clonotype was seen a few times. The gene calls are TRBV20-1 and TRBJ1-5; D remains ambiguous. CDR3 size: 12 residues. V shed 4 bases and J shed 5 bases, with 9 bases lying between them. Per the germline V gene, CDR1 is DFQATT and CDR2 is SNEGSKA (reference sequence). CDR3 in amino acids: CSATGLDQPQHF. As DNA, the CDR3 is TGCAGTGCTACAGGACTCGATCAGCCCCAGCATTTT.

This sequence joins TRBV4-1 and TRBJ1-2, with D unclear. Trimming left V 4 bases short and J 4 bases short, with 16 bases between. Germline lookup yields CDR1 MGHRA and CDR2 YSYEKL. The CDR3 sequence is 15 residues long. CDR3 protein: CASSRVEEKVYGYTF. CDR3 sequence (DNA): TGCGCCAGCAGCCGGGTGGAAGAGAAGGTCTATGGCTACACCTTC.

V is TRBV7-8 and J is TRBJ1-2; no clear D. The germline gives CDR1 SGHVS, CDR2 FQNEAQ. V was pared by 3 bases and J by 11 bases, with 22 bases between. This CDR3 contains 15 residues. This CDR3 is CASSFRRQDPLGYTF. DNA for the CDR3: TGTGCCAGCAGCTTCCGCAGGCAGGACCCATTGGGGTACACCTTC.

This chain links TRBV12-3 or TRBV12-4 with TRBJ2-3; 12 nucleotides line up with TRBD2. The junction had 7 bases not matched to a gene; V was cut back by 7 bases and J by 5 bases. This CDR3 comprises 15 residues. In DNA form, the CDR3 reads TGTGCCAGCATCGATCTAGCGGGGGGGCGAGATACGCAGTATTTT. It translates to CASIDLAGGRDTQYF.

J is TRBJ2-1 and V is TRBV20-1, with 8 bases that match TRBD1. Per the germline V gene, CDR1 is DFQATT and CDR2 is SNEGSKA (reference sequence). V shed 0 bases, J shed 6 bases, and the junction held 10 bases outside the gene matches. The CDR3 is 16 amino acids. Written as DNA, the CDR3 is TGCAGTGCTAGAGATCGTCTCAGGGGGCGCGTCAATGAGCAGTTCTTC. This gives the protein CSARDRLRGRVNEQFF.